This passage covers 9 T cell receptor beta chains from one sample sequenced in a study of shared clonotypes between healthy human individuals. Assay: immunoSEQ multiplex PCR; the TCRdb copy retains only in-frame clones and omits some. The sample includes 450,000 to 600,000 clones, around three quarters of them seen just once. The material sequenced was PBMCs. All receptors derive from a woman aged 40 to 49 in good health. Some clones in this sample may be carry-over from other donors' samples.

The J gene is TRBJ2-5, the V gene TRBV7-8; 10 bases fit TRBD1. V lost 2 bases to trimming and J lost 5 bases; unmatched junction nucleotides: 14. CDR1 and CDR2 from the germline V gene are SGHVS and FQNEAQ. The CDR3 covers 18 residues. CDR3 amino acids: CASSLPPRQGAIVETQYF. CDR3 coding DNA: TGTGCCAGCAGCTTACCGCCACGACAGGGGGCCATAGTGGAGACCCAGTACTTC. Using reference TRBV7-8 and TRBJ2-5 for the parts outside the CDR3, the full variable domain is GAGVSQSPRYKVAKRGQDVALRCDPISGHVSLFWYQQALGQGPEFLTYFQNEAQLDKSGLPSDRFFAERPEGSVSTLKIQRTQQEDSAVYLCASSLPPRQGAIVETQYFGPGTRLLVL.

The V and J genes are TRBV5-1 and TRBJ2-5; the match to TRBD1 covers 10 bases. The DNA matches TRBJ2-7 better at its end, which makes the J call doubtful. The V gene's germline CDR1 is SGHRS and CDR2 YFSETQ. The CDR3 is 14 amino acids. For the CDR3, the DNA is TGCGCCAGCAGCACGGGACAGGGGAGCTACGAGCAGTACTTC. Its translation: CASSTGQGSYEQYF.

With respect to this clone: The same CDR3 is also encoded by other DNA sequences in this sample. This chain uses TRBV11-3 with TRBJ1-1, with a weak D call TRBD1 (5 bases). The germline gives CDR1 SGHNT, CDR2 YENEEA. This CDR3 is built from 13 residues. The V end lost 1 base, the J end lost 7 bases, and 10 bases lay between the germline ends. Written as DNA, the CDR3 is TGTGCCAGCAGCTTAGTACGAGACAGTGAAGCTTTCTTT. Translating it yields CASSLVRDSEAFF.

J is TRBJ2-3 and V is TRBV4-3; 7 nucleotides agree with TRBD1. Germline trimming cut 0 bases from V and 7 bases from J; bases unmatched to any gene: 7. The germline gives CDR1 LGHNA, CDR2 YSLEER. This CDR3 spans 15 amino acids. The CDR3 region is CASSQDQQGVYTQYF. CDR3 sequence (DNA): TGCGCCAGCAGCCAAGATCAGCAGGGGGTGTATACGCAGTATTTT.

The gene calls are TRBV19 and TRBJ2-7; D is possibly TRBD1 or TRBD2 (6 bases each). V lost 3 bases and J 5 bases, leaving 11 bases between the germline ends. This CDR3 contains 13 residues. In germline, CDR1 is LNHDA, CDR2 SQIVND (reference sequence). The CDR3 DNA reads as TGTGCCAGTAGTATGAAGGGGGGACACGAGCAGTACTTC. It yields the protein CASSMKGGHEQYF.

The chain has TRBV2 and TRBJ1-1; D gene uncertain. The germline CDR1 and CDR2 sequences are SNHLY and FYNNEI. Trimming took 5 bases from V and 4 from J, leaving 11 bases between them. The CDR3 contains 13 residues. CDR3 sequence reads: CASSTWEGTEAFF. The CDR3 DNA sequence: TGTGCCAGCAGTACTTGGGAGGGCACTGAAGCTTTCTTT. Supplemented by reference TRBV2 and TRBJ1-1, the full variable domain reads EPEVTQTPSHQVTQMGQEVILRCVPISNHLYFYWYRQILGQKVEFLVSFYNNEISEKSEIFDDQFSVERPDGSNFTLKIRSTKLEDSAMYFCASSTWEGTEAFFGQGTRLTVV.

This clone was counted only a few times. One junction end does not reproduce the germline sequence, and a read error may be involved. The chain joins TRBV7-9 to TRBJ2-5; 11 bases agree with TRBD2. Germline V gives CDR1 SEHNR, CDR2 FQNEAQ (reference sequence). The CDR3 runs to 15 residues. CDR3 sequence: CASSVAGGDGETQYF. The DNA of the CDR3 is TGTGCCAGCAGCGTAGCGGGAGGGGACGGGGAGACCCAGTACTTC.

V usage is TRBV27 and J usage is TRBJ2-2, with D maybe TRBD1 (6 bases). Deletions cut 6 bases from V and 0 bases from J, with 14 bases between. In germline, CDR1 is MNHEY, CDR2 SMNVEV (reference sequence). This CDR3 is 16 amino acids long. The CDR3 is CASRGAGTPNTGELFF. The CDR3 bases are TGTGCCAGCAGGGGGGCCGGGACACCGAACACCGGGGAGCTGTTTTTT.

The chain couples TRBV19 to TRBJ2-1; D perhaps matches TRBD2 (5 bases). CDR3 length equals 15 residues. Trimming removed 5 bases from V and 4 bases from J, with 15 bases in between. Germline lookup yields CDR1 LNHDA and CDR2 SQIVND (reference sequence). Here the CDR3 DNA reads TGTGCCAGTAGTCTCGAGGGCCAAACTTACAATGAGCAGTTCTTC. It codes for CASSLEGQTYNEQFF.